This T cell receptor beta chain was captured by sequencing in a study of OX40 agonist ivuxolimab in advanced cancers. In the study overall: Two patients with cutaneous melanoma and one with hepatocellular carcinoma, three in total, showed partial responses. General study results and limits: Both blood CD4+ and CD8+ T cells showed clonal growth by week 6 at 0.1 to 3.0 mg/kg. Low normalized T-cell clonal expansion also characterized some of the nonresponders.

CDR3 length: 17 amino acids. CDR1 SGHNT and CDR2 YYREEE come from the germline V gene (reference sequence). V shed 4 bases and J 0 bases; nucleotides not matched to a gene: 9. Using immunoSEQ multiplex PCR, the repertoire was profiled, and TCRdb retains in-frame clones only, with some absent. Of roughly 20,000 clones in the sample, roughly nine tenths were seen once. As regards this clone: Its antigen is not identified.

The specimen comprised CD4+ or CD8+ T cells sorted from blood, sampled in a trial of the OX40 agonist ivuxolimab. The chain combines TRBV5-4 with TRBJ2-7; 11 nucleotides agree with TRBD2. This receptor was taken from an adult with an advanced solid tumor such as melanoma, head and neck, liver or kidney cancer. The CDR3 DNA reads as TGTGCCAGCAGCGGCGGCCCGACTAGCGGGGCCTCCTACGAGCAGTACTTC. The encoded protein is CASSGGPTSGASYEQYF.